A single sample is the source of the 19 T cell receptor beta chains below, sequenced in a study of cytomegalovirus exposure and HLA in healthy donors. PCR amplification relied on 60 Vbeta primers (plus 13 Jbeta primers). Here immunoSEQ multiplex PCR was the method, and the copy in TCRdb shows in-frame clones only, minus some. Counted here are over 100,000 clones, 80% to 85% occurring once; the ten biggest clones make up less than 2.5%. The sample was PBMCs. These TCRs come from a woman in her 30s in good health and CMV-seronegative.

The chain carries TRBV4-2 and TRBJ2-7; no definite D call. Trimming cost V 4 bases and J 4 bases, with 14 bases left between them. The CDR3 is 14 residues long. Germline CDR1 LGHNA, CDR2 YNFKEQ. CDR3 in DNA: TGTGCCAGCAGCCCTAGGATGGATGGGTACGAGCAGTACTTC. The encoded protein is CASSPRMDGYEQYF.

The chain combines TRBV2 with TRBJ1-1; 9 bases align to TRBD1. V shed 6 bases and J 5 bases; nucleotides not matched to a gene: 4. This CDR3 has 13 residues. Germline loops: CDR1 SNHLY, CDR2 FYNNEI. The CDR3 DNA sequence: TGTGCCAGCAGGGGGACAGGGTTGACTGAAGCTTTCTTT. Residues: CASRGTGLTEAFF.

The V call is TRBV15, the J call TRBJ2-1; TRBD2 matches 9 bases. In germline, CDR1 is LNHNV, CDR2 YYDKDF (reference sequence). Trimming took 3 bases from V and 7 from J; bases not matched to a gene: 13. The CDR3 loop spans 17 amino acids. DNA for the CDR3: TGTGCCACCAGCAGGAACGCGATCGGTAGCGGGGGAAATGAGCAGTTCTTC. This sequence encodes CATSRNAIGSGGNEQFF. The variable domain in full, with the rest retrieved from reference TRBV15 and TRBJ2-1, is DAMVIQNPRYQVTQFGKPVTLSCSQTLNHNVMYWYQQKSSQAPKLLFHYYDKDFNNEADTPDNFQSRRPNTSFCFLDIRSPGLGDTAMYLCATSRNAIGSGGNEQFFGPGTRLTVL.

This chain connects TRBV9 to TRBJ2-1, with D maybe TRBD2 (7 bases). Trimming left V 4 bases short and J 0 bases short, with 23 bases between. The CDR3 is 19 amino acids. CDR1 and CDR2 from the germline V gene are SGDLS and YYNGEE. The CDR3 DNA reads as TGTGCCAGCAGCAAGAGGGGGGGAGGGCTCCTAAGCTCCTACAATGAGCAGTTCTTC. The encoded protein is CASSKRGGGLLSSYNEQFF.

The genes are TRBV4-3 and TRBJ1-1, with D perhaps TRBD1 (5 bases). This CDR3 has 14 residues. V lost 0 bases and J 6 bases, leaving 11 bases between the germline ends. Germline-derived CDR1 and CDR2 are LGHNA and YSLEER. Here the CDR3 reads CASSQDLLGAEAFF. Written as DNA, the CDR3 is TGCGCCAGCAGCCAAGATCTTTTAGGGGCTGAAGCTTTCTTT.

The chain joins TRBV28 to TRBJ1-6; D gene ambiguous. The CDR3 is made up of 15 amino acids. The V gene's germline CDR1 is MDHEN and CDR2 SYDVKM. Trimming left V 6 bases short and J 7 bases short, with 16 bases between. This CDR3 reads CASSAVAGGNSPLHF. The CDR3 DNA follows: TGTGCCAGCAGCGCTGTAGCGGGTGGAAATTCACCCCTCCACTTT.

Judged by abundance, this clone is medium-sized (0.01 to 0.1%). V and J are TRBV9 and TRBJ1-3, with D unresolved. The CDR3 consists of 17 residues. Germline assignment: CDR1 SGDLS and CDR2 YYNGEE. The germline V and J ends were trimmed by 4 bases and 4 bases, with 21 bases remaining between them. CDR3 sequence (DNA): TGTGCCAGCAGCCCCTATGGTGGTCCGGGTTACGGAAACACCATATATTTT. Its translation: CASSPYGGPGYGNTIYF. Full variable domain (missing parts from reference TRBV9 and TRBJ1-3): DSGVTQTPKHLITATGQRVTLRCSPRSGDLSVYWYQQSLDQGLQFLIQYYNGEERAKGNILERFSAQQFPDLHSELNLSSLELGDSALYFCASSPYGGPGYGNTIYFGEGSWLTVV.

The rearrangement uses TRBV10-3 and TRBJ2-1; D is possibly TRBD1 (5 bases). Germline values: CDR1 ENHRY, CDR2 SYGVKD. Trimming cost V 2 bases and J 6 bases, with 11 bases left between them. The CDR3 consists of 14 residues. The CDR3 spells CAISELSDSNEQFF. CDR3 in DNA: TGTGCCATCAGTGAGCTATCCGACAGCAATGAGCAGTTCTTC.

J is TRBJ2-1 and V is TRBV7-9; D might be TRBD2 (6 bases). The V and J ends lost 7 bases and 5 bases respectively, with 21 bases between them. Germline CDR1 SEHNR, CDR2 FQNEAQ (reference sequence). The CDR3 has 16 residues. CDR3 sequence reads: CASTGVGLLGNNEQFF. CDR3 bases: TGTGCCAGCACCGGAGTGGGACTCTTGGGGAACAATGAGCAGTTCTTC.

The V gene is TRBV19, the J gene TRBJ2-1; 10 bases map to TRBD2. The CDR3 sequence is 15 residues long. Germline V gives CDR1 LNHDA, CDR2 SQIVND (reference sequence). The ends lost 5 bases at V and 6 bases at J; junction bases unmatched: 7. The CDR3 loop is CASSPRTSGLNEQFF. The CDR3 coding sequence is TGTGCCAGTAGTCCCCGGACTAGCGGTCTCAATGAGCAGTTCTTC. Supplemented by reference TRBV19 and TRBJ2-1, the full variable domain reads DGGITQSPKYLFRKEGQNVTLSCEQNLNHDAMYWYRQDPGQGLRLIYYSQIVNDFQKGDIAEGYSVSREKKESFPLTVTSAQKNPTAFYLCASSPRTSGLNEQFFGPGTRLTVL.

In DNA form, the CDR3 reads TGCGCCAGCAGCTTCAAGCAGCCAGGGGGCTCAGATACGCAGTATTTT. Its translation: CASSFKQPGGSDTQYF. This chain joins TRBV5-1 and TRBJ2-3; 8 positions match TRBD1. The CDR3 sequence is 16 residues long. After removal of 2 bases from V and 4 bases from J, the junction contained 9 bases not matched to a gene. Germline V gene sequence: CDR1 SGHRS, CDR2 YFSETQ.

The V call is TRBV27, the J call TRBJ2-5; 7 bases agree with TRBD2. V lost 5 bases, J lost 5 bases, and 8 bases stayed unmatched. This CDR3 region has 14 residues. Germline V gene sequence: CDR1 MNHEY, CDR2 SMNVEV (reference sequence). The CDR3 DNA is TGTGCCAGCAGTATATTTAAGGGAGGGGAGACCCAGTACTTC. This translates into CASSIFKGGETQYF.

The chain recombines TRBV19 with TRBJ2-3, with D tentatively TRBD2 (6 bases). Deletions cut 1 base from V and 4 bases from J, with 9 bases between. Germline V gene data show CDR1 as LNHDA and CDR2 as SQIVND (reference sequence). This CDR3 has 14 amino acids. The CDR3 region is CASSIGEVADTQYF. CDR3 DNA sequence: TGTGCCAGTAGTATAGGGGAGGTTGCAGATACGCAGTATTTT.

This clone came up once. The J gene is TRBJ2-1, the V gene TRBV9; 7 bases fit TRBD1. Germline loops: CDR1 SGDLS, CDR2 YYNGEE. V lost 2 bases, J lost 7 bases, and 6 bases stayed unmatched. The CDR3 extends over 14 amino acids. The chain's CDR3 is CASSVLQGPNEQFF. CDR3 bases: TGTGCCAGCAGCGTTTTACAGGGGCCAAATGAGCAGTTCTTC.

J is TRBJ1-2 and V is TRBV28; 9 bases fit TRBD1. This CDR3 comprises 15 residues. Unmatched junction bases numbered 5, after V lost 4 bases and J lost 2 bases. The V gene's germline CDR1 is MDHEN and CDR2 SYDVKM. CDR3: CASSSQGQGNYGYTF. CDR3 bases: TGTGCCAGCAGTTCCCAGGGACAGGGAAACTATGGCTACACCTTC.

The J gene is TRBJ2-1, the V gene TRBV28, with 8 bases aligning to TRBD2. The germline gives CDR1 MDHEN, CDR2 SYDVKM. The junction had 8 bases not matched to a gene; V was cut back by 6 bases and J by 4 bases. This CDR3 spans 15 amino acids. CDR3 sequence (DNA): TGTGCCAGCAGCCCAGCGGGAGAGGGATACAATGAGCAGTTCTTC. The encoded protein is CASSPAGEGYNEQFF. The whole variable domain, filled in from reference TRBV28 and TRBJ2-1, reads DVKVTQSSRYLVKRTGEKVFLECVQDMDHENMFWYRQDPGLGLRLIYFSYDVKMKEKGDIPEGYSVSREKKERFSLILESASTNQTSMYLCASSPAGEGYNEQFFGPGTRLTVL.

This clone turned up a few times. Other DNA sequences in the same sample also yield this CDR3. The chain employs TRBV28 and TRBJ2-3; D may be TRBD2 (6 bases). Trimming removed 3 bases from V and 0 bases from J, with 10 bases in between. Germline CDR1 MDHEN, CDR2 SYDVKM. The CDR3 has 15 residues. DNA of the CDR3: TGTGCCAGCAGTTTCCCCGGGAGTAGCACAGATACGCAGTATTTT. It translates to CASSFPGSSTDTQYF.

The CDR3 reads CASSYSLAGKETQYF. DNA of the CDR3: TGTGCCAGCAGTTACAGCCTAGCAGGCAAAGAGACCCAGTACTTC. The rearrangement uses TRBV6-5 and TRBJ2-5, with TRBD2 as a possible D gene (5 bases). Germline CDR1 MNHEY, CDR2 SVGAGI. V was pared by 2 bases and J by 3 bases, with 13 bases between. CDR3 size: 15 residues.

This clone was recorded once. The rearrangement links TRBV6-6 to TRBJ1-4; D is perhaps TRBD1 (6 bases). Germline V gives CDR1 MNHNY, CDR2 SVGAGI (reference sequence). The V gene lost 8 bases and the J gene lost 5 bases, with 12 bases spanning the gap. The CDR3 is made up of 13 amino acids. The CDR3 reads CASFDRRNEKLFF. The CDR3 DNA reads as TGTGCCAGCTTTGACAGGAGAAATGAAAAACTGTTTTTT.